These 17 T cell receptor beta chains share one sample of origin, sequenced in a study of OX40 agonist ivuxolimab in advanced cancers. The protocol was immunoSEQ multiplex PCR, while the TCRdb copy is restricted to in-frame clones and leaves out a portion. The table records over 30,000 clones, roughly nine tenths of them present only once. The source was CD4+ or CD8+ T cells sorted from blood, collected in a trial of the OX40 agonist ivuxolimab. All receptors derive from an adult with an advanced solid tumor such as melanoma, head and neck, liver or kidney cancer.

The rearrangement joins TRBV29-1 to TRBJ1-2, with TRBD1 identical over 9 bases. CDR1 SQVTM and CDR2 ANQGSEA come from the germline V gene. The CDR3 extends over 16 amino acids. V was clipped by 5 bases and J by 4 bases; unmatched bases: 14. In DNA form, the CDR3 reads TGCAGCGTTTCGAAGGGACAGGGTTCGGCGTCCTATGGCTACACCTTC. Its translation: CSVSKGQGSASYGYTF.

Here the CDR3 reads CASNPLGEESNVLTF. The DNA of the CDR3 is TGTGCCAGCAATCCTTTAGGGGAGGAGTCCAACGTCCTGACTTTC. The rearrangement joins TRBV25-1 to TRBJ2-6, with D perhaps TRBD2 (6 bases). V gave up 7 bases and J gave up 8 bases, with 18 bases separating them. This CDR3 contains 15 residues. Germline CDR1 reads MGHDK; CDR2 reads SYGVNS.

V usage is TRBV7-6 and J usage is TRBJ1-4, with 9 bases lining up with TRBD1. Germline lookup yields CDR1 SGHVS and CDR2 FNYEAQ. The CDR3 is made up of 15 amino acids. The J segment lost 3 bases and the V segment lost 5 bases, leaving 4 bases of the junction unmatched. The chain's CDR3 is CASSKTGGANEKLFF. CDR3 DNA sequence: TGTGCCAGCAGCAAGACAGGGGGTGCTAATGAAAAACTGTTTTTT.

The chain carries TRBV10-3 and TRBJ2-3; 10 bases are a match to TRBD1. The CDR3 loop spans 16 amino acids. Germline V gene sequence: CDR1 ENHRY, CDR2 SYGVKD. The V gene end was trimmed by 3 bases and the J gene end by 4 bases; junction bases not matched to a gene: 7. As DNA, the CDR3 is TGTGCCATCAGTGATTCCGGGACAGGGGCTCCAGATACGCAGTATTTT. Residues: CAISDSGTGAPDTQYF.

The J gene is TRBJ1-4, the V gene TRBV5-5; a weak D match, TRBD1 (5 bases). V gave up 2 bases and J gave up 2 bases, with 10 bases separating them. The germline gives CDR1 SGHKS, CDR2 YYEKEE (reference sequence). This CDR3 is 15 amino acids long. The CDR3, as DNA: TGTGCCAGCAGCTTCGGGGCGCCCACTAATGAAAAACTGTTTTTT. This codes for CASSFGAPTNEKLFF.

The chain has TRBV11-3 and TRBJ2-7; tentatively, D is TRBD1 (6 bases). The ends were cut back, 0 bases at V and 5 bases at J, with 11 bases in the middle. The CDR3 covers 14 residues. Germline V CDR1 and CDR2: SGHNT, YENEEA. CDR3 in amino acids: CASSLDQGKNEQYF. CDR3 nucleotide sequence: TGTGCCAGCAGCTTAGATCAGGGGAAGAACGAGCAGTACTTC.

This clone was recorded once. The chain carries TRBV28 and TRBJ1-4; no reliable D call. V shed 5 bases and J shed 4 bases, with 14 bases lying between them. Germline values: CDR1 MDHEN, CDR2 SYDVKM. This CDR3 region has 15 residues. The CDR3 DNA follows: TGTGCCAGCAGTGCCCAGGTGGGGAATAATGAAAAACTGTTTTTT. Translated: CASSAQVGNNEKLFF.

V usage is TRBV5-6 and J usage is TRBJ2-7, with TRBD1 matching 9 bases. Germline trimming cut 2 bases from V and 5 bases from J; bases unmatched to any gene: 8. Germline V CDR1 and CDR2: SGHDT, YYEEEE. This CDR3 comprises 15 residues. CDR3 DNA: TGTGCCAGCAGCTTCCGAGGACAGGGGTATCACGAGCAGTACTTC. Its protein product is CASSFRGQGYHEQYF.

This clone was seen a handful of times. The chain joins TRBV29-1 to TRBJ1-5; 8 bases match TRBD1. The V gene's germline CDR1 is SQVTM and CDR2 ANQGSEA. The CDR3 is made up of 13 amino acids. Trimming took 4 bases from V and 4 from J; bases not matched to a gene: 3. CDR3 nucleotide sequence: TGCAGCGTTGGAACAGGGGGGAATCAGCCCCAGCATTTT. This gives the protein CSVGTGGNQPQHF.

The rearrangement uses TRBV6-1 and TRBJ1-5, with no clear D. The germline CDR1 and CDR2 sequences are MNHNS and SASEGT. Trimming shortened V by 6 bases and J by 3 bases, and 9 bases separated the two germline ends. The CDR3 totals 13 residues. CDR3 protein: CASRVDHNQPQHF. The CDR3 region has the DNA TGTGCCAGCAGGGTAGATCACAATCAGCCCCAGCATTTT.

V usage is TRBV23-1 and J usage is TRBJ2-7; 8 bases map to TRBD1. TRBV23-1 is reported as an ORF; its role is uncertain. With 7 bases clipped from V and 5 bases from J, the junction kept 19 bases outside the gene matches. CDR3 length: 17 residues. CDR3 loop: CASNQRIPDRAHDEQYF. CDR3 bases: TGCGCCAGCAACCAACGAATACCGGACAGGGCCCATGACGAGCAGTACTTC.

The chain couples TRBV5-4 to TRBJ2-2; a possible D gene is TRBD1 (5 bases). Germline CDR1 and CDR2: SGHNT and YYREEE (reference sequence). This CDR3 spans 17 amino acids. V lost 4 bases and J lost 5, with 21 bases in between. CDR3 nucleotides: TGTGCCAGCAGCCTCATGTCAAGGCAGGGAAGAACCGGGGAGCTGTTTTTT. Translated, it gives CASSLMSRQGRTGELFF.

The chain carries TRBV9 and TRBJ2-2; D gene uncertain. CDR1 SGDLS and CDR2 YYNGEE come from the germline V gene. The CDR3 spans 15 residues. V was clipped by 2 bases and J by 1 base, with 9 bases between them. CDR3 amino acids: CASSVLSGNTGELFF. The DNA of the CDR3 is TGTGCCAGCAGCGTTTTATCAGGGAACACCGGGGAGCTGTTTTTT.

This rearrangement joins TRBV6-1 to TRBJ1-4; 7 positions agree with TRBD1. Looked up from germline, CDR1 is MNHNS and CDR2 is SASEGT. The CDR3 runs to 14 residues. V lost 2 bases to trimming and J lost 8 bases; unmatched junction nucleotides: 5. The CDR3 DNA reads TGTGCCAGCAGTGAACTGAGGGGGCGAGAAAAACTGTTTTTT. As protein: CASSELRGREKLFF.

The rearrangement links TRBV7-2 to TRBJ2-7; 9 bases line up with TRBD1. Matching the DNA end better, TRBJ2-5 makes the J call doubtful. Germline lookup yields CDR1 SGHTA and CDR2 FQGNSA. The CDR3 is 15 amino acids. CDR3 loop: CASSPGGQGRETQYF. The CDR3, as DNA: TGTGCCAGCAGCCCGGGGGGACAGGGAAGAGAGACCCAGTACTTC.

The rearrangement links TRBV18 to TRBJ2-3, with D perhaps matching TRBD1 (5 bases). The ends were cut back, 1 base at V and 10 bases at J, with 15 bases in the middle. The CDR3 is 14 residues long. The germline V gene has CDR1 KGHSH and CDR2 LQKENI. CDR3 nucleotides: TGTGCCAGCTCACCACTCGACCGCGGCAGGGCGCAGTATTTT. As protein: CASSPLDRGRAQYF.

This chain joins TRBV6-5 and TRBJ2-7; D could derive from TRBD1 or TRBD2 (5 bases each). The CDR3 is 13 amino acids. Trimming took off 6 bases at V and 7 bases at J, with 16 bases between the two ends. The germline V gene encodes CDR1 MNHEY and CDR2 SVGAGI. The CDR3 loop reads CASSLLGTGEQYF. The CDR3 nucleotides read TGTGCCAGCAGCCTACTAGGGACGGGTGAGCAGTACTTC.